This TCR beta chain was recorded in a study of blood T cell repertoires in COVID-19. The germline gives CDR1 SQVTM, CDR2 ANQGSEA. This CDR3 has 12 amino acids. Trimming shortened V by 5 bases and J by 4 bases, and 11 bases separated the two germline ends. Original processing methods: The authors estimated nucleated cell counts from reference gene primer amplification. Assay: immunoSEQ multiplex PCR; the TCRdb copy retains only in-frame clones and omits some. For V, J and clone size, that table is used; D and trimming come from the DNA. The sample shows fewer than 450,000 clones, about nine tenths of them seen only once.

The source material was peripheral blood. The chain recombines TRBV29-1 with TRBJ1-2; D is possibly TRBD1 (6 bases). The source of this sequence is a woman in her sixties or seventies with COVID-19, enrolled during active disease. CDR3: CSVRTDSYGYTF. The CDR3 DNA sequence: TGCAGCGTTCGGACAGATAGCTATGGCTACACCTTC.